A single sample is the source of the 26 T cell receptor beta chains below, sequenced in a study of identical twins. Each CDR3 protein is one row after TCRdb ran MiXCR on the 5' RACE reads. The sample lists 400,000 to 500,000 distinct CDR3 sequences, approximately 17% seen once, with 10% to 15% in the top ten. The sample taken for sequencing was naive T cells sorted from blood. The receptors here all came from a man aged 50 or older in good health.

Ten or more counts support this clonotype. This chain's CDR3 is CASSSGLADYEQYF. CDR3 nucleotides: TGTGCCAGCAGCTCCGGGCTAGCGGACTACGAGCAGTACTTC. The chain links TRBV7-8 to TRBJ2-7; TRBD2 agrees at 7 bases. CDR3 length: 14 residues. The V and J ends lost 4 bases and 3 bases, in that order; junction bases with no gene match: 6. Germline CDR1 is SGHVS and CDR2 is FQNEAQ.

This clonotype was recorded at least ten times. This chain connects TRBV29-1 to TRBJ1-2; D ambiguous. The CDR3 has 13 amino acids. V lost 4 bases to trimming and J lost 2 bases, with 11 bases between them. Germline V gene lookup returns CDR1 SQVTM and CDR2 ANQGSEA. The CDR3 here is CSVGPVSNYGYTF. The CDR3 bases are TGCAGCGTTGGCCCCGTCTCGAACTATGGCTACACCTTC.

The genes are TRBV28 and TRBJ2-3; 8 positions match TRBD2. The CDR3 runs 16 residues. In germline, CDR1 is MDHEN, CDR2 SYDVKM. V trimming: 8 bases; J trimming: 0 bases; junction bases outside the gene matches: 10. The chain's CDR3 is CASAGGGLGSTDTQYF. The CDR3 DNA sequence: TGTGCCAGCGCGGGAGGCGGACTTGGGAGCACAGATACGCAGTATTTT.

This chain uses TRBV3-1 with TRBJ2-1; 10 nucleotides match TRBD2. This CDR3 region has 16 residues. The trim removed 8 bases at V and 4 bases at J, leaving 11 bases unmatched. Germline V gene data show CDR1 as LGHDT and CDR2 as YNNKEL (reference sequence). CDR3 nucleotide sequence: TGTGCCAGCGGCCGGACGACTAGCGGGCTTTACAATGAGCAGTTCTTC. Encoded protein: CASGRTTSGLYNEQFF.

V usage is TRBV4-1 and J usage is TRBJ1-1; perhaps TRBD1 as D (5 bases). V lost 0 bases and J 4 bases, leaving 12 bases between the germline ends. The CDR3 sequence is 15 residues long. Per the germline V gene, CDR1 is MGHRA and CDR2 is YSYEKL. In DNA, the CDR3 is TGCGCCAGCAGCCAAGATGTTCTTAGGGGCACTGAAGCTTTCTTT. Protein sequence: CASSQDVLRGTEAFF.

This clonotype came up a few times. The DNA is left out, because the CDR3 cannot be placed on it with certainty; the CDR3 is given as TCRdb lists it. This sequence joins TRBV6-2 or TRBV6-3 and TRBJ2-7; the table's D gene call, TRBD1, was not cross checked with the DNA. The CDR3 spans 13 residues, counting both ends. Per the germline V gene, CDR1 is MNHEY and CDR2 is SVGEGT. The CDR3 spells CASSFGQGSLVYF.

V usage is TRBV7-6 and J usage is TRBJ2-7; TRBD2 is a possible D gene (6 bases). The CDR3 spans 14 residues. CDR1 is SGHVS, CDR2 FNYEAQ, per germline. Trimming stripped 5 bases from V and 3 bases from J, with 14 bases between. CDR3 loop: CASSPSEGDYEQYF. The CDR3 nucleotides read TGTGCCAGCAGCCCCTCGGAGGGAGACTACGAGCAGTACTTC.

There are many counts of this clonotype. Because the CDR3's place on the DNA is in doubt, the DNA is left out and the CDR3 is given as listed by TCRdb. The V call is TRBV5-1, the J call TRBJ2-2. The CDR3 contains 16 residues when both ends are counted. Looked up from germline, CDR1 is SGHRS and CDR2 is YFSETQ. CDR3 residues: CASSANTAEGGELFFF.

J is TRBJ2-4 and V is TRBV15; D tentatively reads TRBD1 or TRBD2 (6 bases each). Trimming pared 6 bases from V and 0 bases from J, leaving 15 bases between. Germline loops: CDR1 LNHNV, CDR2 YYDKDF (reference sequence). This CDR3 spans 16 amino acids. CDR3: CATRAEQGLAKNIQYF. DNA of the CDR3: TGTGCCACCAGGGCGGAACAGGGACTAGCCAAAAACATTCAGTACTTC. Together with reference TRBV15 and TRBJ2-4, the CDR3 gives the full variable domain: DAMVIQNPRYQVTQFGKPVTLSCSQTLNHNVMYWYQQKSSQAPKLLFHYYDKDFNNEADTPDNFQSRRPNTSFCFLDIRSPGLGDTAMYLCATRAEQGLAKNIQYFGAGTRLSVL.

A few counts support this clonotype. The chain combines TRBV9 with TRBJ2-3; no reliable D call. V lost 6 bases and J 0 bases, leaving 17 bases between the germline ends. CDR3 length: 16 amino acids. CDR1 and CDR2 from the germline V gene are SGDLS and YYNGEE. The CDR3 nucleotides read TGTGCCAGCAACCACGGGTCGGAGTCTAGCACAGATACGCAGTATTTT. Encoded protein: CASNHGSESSTDTQYF.

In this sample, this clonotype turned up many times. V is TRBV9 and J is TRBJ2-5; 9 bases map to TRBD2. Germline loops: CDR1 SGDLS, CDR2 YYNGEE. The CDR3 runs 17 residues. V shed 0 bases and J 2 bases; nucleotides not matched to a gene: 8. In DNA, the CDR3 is TGTGCCAGCAGCGTAGGACTAGCGGCCGCATGGCAAGAGACCCAGTACTTC. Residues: CASSVGLAAAWQETQYF.

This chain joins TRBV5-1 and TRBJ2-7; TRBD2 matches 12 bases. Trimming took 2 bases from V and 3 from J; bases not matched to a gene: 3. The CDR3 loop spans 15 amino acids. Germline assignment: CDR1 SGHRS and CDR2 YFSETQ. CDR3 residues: CASSLRLAGVYEQYF. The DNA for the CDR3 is TGCGCCAGCAGCTTACGACTAGCGGGAGTCTACGAGCAGTACTTC.

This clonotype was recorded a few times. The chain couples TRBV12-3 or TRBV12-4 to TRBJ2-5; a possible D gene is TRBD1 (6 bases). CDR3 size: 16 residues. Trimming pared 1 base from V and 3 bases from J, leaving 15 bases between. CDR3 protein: CASSLVTQGGEETQYF. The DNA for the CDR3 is TGTGCCAGCAGTTTAGTCACACAGGGTGGGGAAGAGACCCAGTACTTC.

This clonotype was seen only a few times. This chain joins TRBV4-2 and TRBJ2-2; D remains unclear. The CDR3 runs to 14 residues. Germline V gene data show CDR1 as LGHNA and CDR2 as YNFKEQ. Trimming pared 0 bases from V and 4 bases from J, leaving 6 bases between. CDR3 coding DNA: TGTGCCAGCAGCCAAGAAAGCAGCACCGGGGAGCTGTTTTTT. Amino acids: CASSQESSTGELFF.

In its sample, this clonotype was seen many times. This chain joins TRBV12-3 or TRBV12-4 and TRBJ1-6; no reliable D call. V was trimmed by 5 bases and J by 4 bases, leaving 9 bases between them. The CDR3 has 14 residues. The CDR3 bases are TGTGCCAGCAGTCGAAACAGATATAATTCACCCCTCCACTTT. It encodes CASSRNRYNSPLHF.

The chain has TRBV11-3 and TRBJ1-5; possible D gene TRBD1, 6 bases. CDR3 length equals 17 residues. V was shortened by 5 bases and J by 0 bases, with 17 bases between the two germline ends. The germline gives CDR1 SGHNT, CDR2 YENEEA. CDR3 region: CASSPRSGGGSNQPQHF. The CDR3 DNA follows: TGTGCCAGCAGCCCTAGGTCCGGAGGGGGTAGCAATCAGCCCCAGCATTTT. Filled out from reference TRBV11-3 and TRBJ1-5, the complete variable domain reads EAGVVQSPRYKIIEKKQPVAFWCNPISGHNTLYWYLQNLGQGPELLIRYENEEAVDDSQLPKDRFSAERLKGVDSTLKIQPAELGDSAVYLCASSPRSGGGSNQPQHFGDGTRLSIL.

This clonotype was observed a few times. CDR3 region: CASSPDTYEQYF. In DNA, the CDR3 is TGTGCCAGCAGTCCCGACACGTACGAGCAGTACTTC. The chain joins TRBV12-3 or TRBV12-4 to TRBJ2-7; no definite D call. V lost 5 bases, J lost 4 bases, and 9 bases lay in between. The CDR3 loop spans 12 amino acids.

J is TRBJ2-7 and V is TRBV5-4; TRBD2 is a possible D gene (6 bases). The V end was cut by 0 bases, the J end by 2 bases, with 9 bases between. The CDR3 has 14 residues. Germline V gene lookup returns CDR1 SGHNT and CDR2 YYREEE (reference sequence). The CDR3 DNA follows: TGTGCCAGCAGCTTGGATCCGGGGGCCTACGAGCAGTACTTC. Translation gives CASSLDPGAYEQYF.

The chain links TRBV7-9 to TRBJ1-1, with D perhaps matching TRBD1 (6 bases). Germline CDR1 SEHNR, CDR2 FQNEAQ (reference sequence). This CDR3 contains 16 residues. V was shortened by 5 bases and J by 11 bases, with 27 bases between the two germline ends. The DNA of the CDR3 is TGTGCCAGCAGCCCCCGTGTGGCCTCGGGACACGGCAAGGCTTTCTTT. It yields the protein CASSPRVASGHGKAFF.

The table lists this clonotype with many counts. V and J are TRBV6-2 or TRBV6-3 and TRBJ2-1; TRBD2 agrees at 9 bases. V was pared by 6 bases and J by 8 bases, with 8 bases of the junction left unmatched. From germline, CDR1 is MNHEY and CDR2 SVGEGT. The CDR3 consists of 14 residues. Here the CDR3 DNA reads TGTGCCAGCAGAGTGGCGGGGGGGCTCCATGAGCAGTTCTTC. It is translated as CASRVAGGLHEQFF.

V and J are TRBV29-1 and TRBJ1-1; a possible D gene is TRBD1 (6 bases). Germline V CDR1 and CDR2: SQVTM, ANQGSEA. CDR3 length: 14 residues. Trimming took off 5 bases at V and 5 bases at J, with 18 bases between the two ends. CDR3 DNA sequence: TGCAGCGTTAAGAACAGGGTCGTGGAAACTGAAGCTTTCTTT. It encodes CSVKNRVVETEAFF. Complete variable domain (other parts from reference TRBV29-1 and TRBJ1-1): SAVISQKPSRDICQRGTSLTIQCQVDSQVTMMFWYRQQPGQSLTLIATANQGSEATYESGFVIDKFPISRPNLTFSTLTVSNMSPEDSSIYLCSVKNRVVETEAFFGQGTRLTVV.

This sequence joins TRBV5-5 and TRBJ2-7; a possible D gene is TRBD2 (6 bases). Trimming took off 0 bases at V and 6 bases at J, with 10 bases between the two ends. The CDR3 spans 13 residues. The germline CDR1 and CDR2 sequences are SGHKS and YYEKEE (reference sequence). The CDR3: CASSLVGTSEQYF. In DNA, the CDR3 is TGTGCCAGCAGCTTGGTTGGGACTTCCGAGCAGTACTTC.

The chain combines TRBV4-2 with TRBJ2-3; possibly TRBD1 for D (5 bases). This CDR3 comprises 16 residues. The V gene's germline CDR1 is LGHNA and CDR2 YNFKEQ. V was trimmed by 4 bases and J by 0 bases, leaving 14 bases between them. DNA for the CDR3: TGTGCCAGCAGCCCCCGGCGCGCAGGGAGCACAGATACGCAGTATTTT. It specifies CASSPRRAGSTDTQYF.

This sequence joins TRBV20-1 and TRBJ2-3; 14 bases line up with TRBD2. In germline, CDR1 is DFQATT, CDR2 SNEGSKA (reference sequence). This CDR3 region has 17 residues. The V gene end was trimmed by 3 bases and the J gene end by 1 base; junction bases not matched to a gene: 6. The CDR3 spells CSASPGTSGRRTDTQYF. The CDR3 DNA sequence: TGCAGTGCTAGCCCCGGGACTAGCGGGAGACGCACAGATACGCAGTATTTT.

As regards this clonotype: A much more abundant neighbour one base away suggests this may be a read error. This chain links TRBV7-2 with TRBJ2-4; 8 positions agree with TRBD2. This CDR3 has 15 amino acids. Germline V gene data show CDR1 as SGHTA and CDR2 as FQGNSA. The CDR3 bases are TGTGACAGCAGCTTAGCGGCGGGGGGCCCGGACATTCAGTACTTC. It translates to CDSSLAAGGPDIQYF.

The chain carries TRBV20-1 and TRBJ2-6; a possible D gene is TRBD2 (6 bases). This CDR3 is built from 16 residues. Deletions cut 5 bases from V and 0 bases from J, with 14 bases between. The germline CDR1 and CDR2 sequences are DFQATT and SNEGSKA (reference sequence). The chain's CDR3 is CSAPSRRDSGANVLTF. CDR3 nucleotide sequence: TGCAGTGCTCCCAGTCGGAGGGACTCTGGGGCCAACGTCCTGACTTTC.